This TCR beta chain came from a study of post-analysis software for immune sequencing data. A note on this clonotype: Its antigen is not known.

Study-level points and caveats: Elevated frequency relative to controls characterized roughly 5 TRBV segments in patients, TRBV5-6, TRBV5-1 and TRBV20-1 among them.

Germline CDR1 reads MNHEY; CDR2 reads SMNVEV (reference sequence). This CDR3 spans 15 amino acids. V was trimmed by 4 bases and J by 10 bases, leaving 20 bases between them. TCR beta cDNA libraries included unique molecular identifiers. One entry per CDR3 protein, called by TCRdb with MiXCR from the PCR reads. The sample shows fewer than 850,000 distinct CDR3 sequences, roughly 46% of them seen only once. Specimen: blood. This sequence was found in a girl aged 5-17 years with multiple sclerosis. The chain couples TRBV27 to TRBJ2-1; the D gene could be TRBD1 or TRBD2 (5 bases each). The CDR3 sequence is CASSSYQGTTREQFF. The CDR3 DNA follows: TGTGCCAGCAGTTCATACCAAGGGACCACCCGGGAGCAGTTCTTC.